The sequence of this T cell receptor beta chain was determined in a study of OX40 agonist ivuxolimab in advanced cancers. Study-wide background: With ivuxolimab, an agonistic anti-OX40 (CD134) antibody, patients were treated. Patients were dosed intravenously with ivuxolimab at 0.01 to 10 mg/kg every 2 weeks. Averaging 60 years in age, with a range of roughly 20 to 79, the cohort was approximately 84% male.

Profiling relied on immunoSEQ multiplex PCR, and the TCRdb table lists in-frame clones only, not all of them. The profile shows approximately 60,000 clones, approximately 89% of them singletons. This CDR3 has 16 amino acids. Germline CDR1 MGHRA, CDR2 YSYEKL. V was cut by 0 bases and J by 8 bases, with 16 bases left in between. This chain joins TRBV4-1 and TRBJ1-4; a weak D match, TRBD1 (6 bases). The sequence was collected from an adult with an advanced solid tumor such as melanoma, head and neck, liver or kidney cancer. Sequenced here: CD4+ or CD8+ T cells sorted from blood, sampled in a trial of the OX40 agonist ivuxolimab. In DNA, the CDR3 is TGCGCCAGCAGCCAAGACGGCAGGGGCGGAGGGGAAAAACTGTTTTTT. Translated: CASSQDGRGGGEKLFF.